A selection of T cell receptor beta chains follows, all from one sample in a study of shared clonotypes between healthy human individuals. TCRdb's table, derived via immunoSEQ multiplex PCR, lists solely in-frame clones and lacks some. Counted here are around 240,000 clones, 65% occurring once; the ten biggest clones make up 11%. The source material was memory CD4+ T cells sorted from blood. The receptor source for this set is a man aged 30 to 45 in good health. Both conserved end residues are part of each CDR3. D genes are given only for firm matches. Rows give clone size only sometimes, using once, few, many, or a class for an expanded clone.

NA TRBJ2-3 NA TRBV5-1 CASSADTTSTDTQYF TGCGCCAGCAGCGCGGACACAACTAGCACAGATACGCAGTATTTT
TRBD2 TRBJ2-1 few TRBV4-1 CASSQEPGGSGRAGPFF TGCGCCAGCAGCCAAGAACCAGGGGGTAGCGGGAGGGCCGGGCCGTTCTTC
NA TRBJ2-2 NA TRBV15 CATSRDSFTGELFF TGTGCCACCAGCAGAGATAGTTTCACCGGGGAGCTGTTTTTT
TRBD2 TRBJ2-1 NA TRBV5-1 CASSFLAGNSYNEQFF TGCGCCAGCAGCTTCCTAGCGGGAAACTCCTACAATGAGCAGTTCTTC
NA TRBJ2-6 NA TRBV21-1 CASSKDCRDRGQTPSGANVLTF TGTGCCAGCAGCAAAGATTGTCGGGACAGGGGGCAAACACCCTCTGGGGCCAACGTCCTGACTTTC
NA TRBJ1-3 NA TRBV4-3 CASSQDRISGNTIYF TGCGCCAGCAGCCAAGACAGGATCTCTGGAAACACCATATATTTT
NA TRBJ1-5 many TRBV4-1 CASSQGLQGDSNQPQHF TGCGCCAGCAGCCAAGGGTTACAGGGCGATAGCAATCAGCCCCAGCATTTT
TRBD2 TRBJ2-3 NA TRBV30 CAWSKTSGSSTDTQYF TGTGCCTGGAGCAAGACTAGCGGGAGTAGCACAGATACGCAGTATTTT
TRBD2 TRBJ2-1 once TRBV5-4 CASSRGVPGLEADEQFF TGTGCCAGCAGCCGGGGGGTACCGGGACTAGAGGCTGATGAGCAGTTCTTC
TRBD2 TRBJ2-3 NA TRBV10-1 CASSPGLAGGLDTQYF TGCGCCAGCAGCCCCGGACTAGCGGGAGGGCTAGATACGCAGTATTTT
TRBD2 TRBJ2-1 NA TRBV7-6 CASSLGQRLAGGGSYNEQFF TGTGCCAGCAGCTTAGGCCAGCGACTAGCGGGAGGGGGGTCCTACAATGAGCAGTTCTTC
TRBD1 TRBJ1-2 NA TRBV4-3 CASSQGIDEGAGYGYTF TGCGCCAGCAGCCAAGGGATTGACGAGGGGGCAGGGTATGGCTACACCTTC
TRBD1 TRBJ2-2 NA TRBV27 CASSLGGQGTGELFF TGTGCCAGCAGTTTAGGGGGACAGGGTACCGGGGAGCTGTTTTTT
TRBD2 TRBJ2-3 few TRBV6-4 CASSDSSGRADTQYF TGTGCCAGCAGTGACTCTAGCGGGAGGGCCGATACGCAGTATTTT
NA TRBJ1-3 once TRBV5-5 CASSLVGAGNTIYF TGTGCCAGCAGCTTGGTCGGGGCTGGAAACACCATATATTTT
TRBD2 TRBJ2-7 few TRBV6-5 CASRRTSGTYEQYF TGTGCCAGCAGGCGAACTAGCGGCACCTACGAGCAGTACTTC
NA TRBJ1-5 NA TRBV27 CASSSGQWNQPQHF TGTGCCAGCAGTTCCGGACAGTGGAATCAGCCCCAGCATTTT
NA TRBJ2-5 few TRBV7-3 CASSAGAQETQYF TGTGCCAGCAGCGCAGGGGCCCAAGAGACCCAGTACTTC
TRBD1 TRBJ1-2 many TRBV19 CASTLGTGGNYGYTF TGTGCCAGTACCCTTGGGACAGGGGGAAACTATGGCTACACCTTC
NA TRBJ1-2 few TRBV29-1 CSATAGGEGYTF TGCAGCGCAACCGCCGGGGGTGAAGGCTACACCTTC
NA TRBJ2-2 NA TRBV7-8 CASSLKAGNTGELFF TGTGCCAGCAGCTTAAAGGCGGGGAACACCGGGGAGCTGTTTTTT
NA TRBJ1-1 once TRBV12-1 CASSWDRKNTEAFF TGTGCCAGCAGCTGGGACAGGAAGAACACTGAAGCTTTCTTT
TRBD2 TRBJ2-1 NA TRBV5-1 CASSLYSGTENEQFF TGCGCCAGCAGCTTGTATAGCGGGACGGAAAATGAGCAGTTCTTC
NA TRBJ1-4 many TRBV6-1 CATGLNSANEKLFF TGTGCCACCGGATTAAATAGCGCGAATGAAAAACTGTTTTTT
NA TRBJ1-1 NA TRBV25-1 CASSELNTEAFF TGTGCCAGCTCGGAGTTGAACACTGAAGCTTTCTTT
NA TRBJ2-7 once TRBV1 CTSSQGLGARLNLEQYF TGCACCAGCAGCCAAGGATTGGGAGCCCGCTTGAATCTCGAGCAGTACTTC
NA TRBJ2-4 NA TRBV5-6 CASSKLSGPIAKNIQYF TGTGCCAGCAGCAAACTTAGCGGTCCTATAGCCAAAAACATTCAGTACTTC
TRBD1 TRBJ2-5 NA TRBV7-2 CASSLGDRAQETQYF TGTGCCAGCAGCTTAGGGGACAGGGCTCAAGAGACCCAGTACTTC
NA TRBJ1-2 NA TRBV29-1 CSVEDNDYGYTF TGCAGCGTTGAAGATAACGACTATGGCTACACCTTC
NA TRBJ2-1 NA TRBV28 CASSSDIFTYNEQFF TGTGCCAGCAGCTCTGACATCTTTACCTACAATGAGCAGTTCTTC
NA TRBJ2-5 NA TRBV10-2 CASSESEAGWTQYF TGCGCCAGCAGTGAGAGCGAGGCGGGCTGGACCCAGTACTTC
TRBD1 TRBJ2-3 NA TRBV11-2 CASSSGQGPVGADTQYF TGTGCCAGCAGCTCGGGACAGGGTCCGGTTGGGGCGGATACGCAGTATTTT
NA TRBJ1-4 NA TRBV11-2 CASSHTGSRGPLLFF TGTGCCAGCAGCCATACAGGGTCGAGGGGTCCTTTACTGTTTTTT
NA TRBJ1-2 few TRBV30 CAWSVNEYGYTF TGTGCCTGGAGTGTAAACGAATATGGCTACACCTTC
NA TRBJ2-1 NA TRBV25-1 CASSESSQGSDEQFF TGTGCCAGCAGTGAGAGTTCCCAGGGTAGCGATGAGCAGTTCTTC
NA TRBJ2-1 NA TRBV29-1 CSVEDPTLSYNEQFF TGCAGCGTTGAAGATCCGACCCTTTCCTACAATGAGCAGTTCTTC
TRBD2 TRBJ2-7 NA TRBV28 CASSSRTSGRLDEQYF TGTGCCAGCAGTTCAAGGACTAGCGGGAGGCTAGACGAGCAGTACTTC
TRBD1 TRBJ1-5 NA TRBV28 CASSRKGQGSNLSNQPQHF TGTGCCAGCAGCAGGAAGGGACAGGGCTCTAACTTGAGCAATCAGCCCCAGCATTTT
NA TRBJ1-1 few TRBV18 CASSPSREDEAFF TGTGCCAGCTCACCAAGCAGGGAGGATGAAGCTTTCTTT
NA TRBJ1-5 once TRBV5-4 CASSLDSNQPQHF TGTGCCAGCAGCTTAGACAGCAATCAGCCCCAGCATTTT
TRBD2 TRBJ2-1 NA TRBV2 CASSFGLAGGSEFF TGTGCCAGCAGTTTTGGACTAGCGGGAGGATCAGAGTTCTTC
TRBD2 TRBJ2-5 NA TRBV7-8 CASTSGTRLQETQYF TGTGCCAGCACCTCCGGGACTAGGCTTCAAGAGACCCAGTACTTC